The 7 T cell receptor beta chains below were found in one sample sequenced in a study of T cell responses to AZD1222 COVID-19 vaccine (dated by TCRdb to the early 2020s). The library was made by the immunoSEQ multiplex PCR assay. In its TCRdb copy, this immuneACCESS table keeps in-frame sequences only and misses some clones. Where compared with another copy, unresolved V genes explain less than half of these, and the others have no known cause. The sample includes 180,000 or so clones, with roughly nine tenths observed a single time. The top ten clonotypes cover 1.5% to 2% of the sample. The time point tag for this specimen amounts to: about 28 days (+/-7) after the second vaccine dose. The sample consisted of peripheral blood, taken 28 days after the second AZD1222 dose. These receptors came from an adult who received the AZD1222 COVID-19 vaccine.

This clone was counted between two and nine times. The V call is TRBV5-1, the J call TRBJ1-4; D call uncertain. Germline V gene data show CDR1 as SGHRS and CDR2 as YFSETQ. V lost 0 bases and J 0 bases, leaving 12 bases between the germline ends. The CDR3 is made up of 17 amino acids. The CDR3 sequence: CASSLALVSATNEKLFF. Here the CDR3 DNA reads TGCGCCAGCAGCTTGGCGCTAGTATCTGCAACTAATGAAAAACTGTTTTTT.

The rearrangement joins TRBV4-2 to TRBJ1-2; no clear D gene. The germline gives CDR1 LGHNA, CDR2 YNFKEQ. CDR3 length: 13 residues. The V end was cut by 1 base, the J end by 4 bases, with 7 bases between. The DNA of the CDR3 is TGTGCCAGCAGCCAAGTCCCCCTCTATGGCTACACCTTC. Translation: CASSQVPLYGYTF.

Concerning this clone itself: Other DNA sequences of this sample code for an identical CDR3. The chain combines TRBV18 with TRBJ2-3, with D unclear. This CDR3 spans 13 amino acids. Trimming took 2 bases from V and 0 from J, leaving 3 bases between them. Germline V gene lookup returns CDR1 KGHSH and CDR2 LQKENI. The CDR3 sequence: CASSPSSTDTQYF. The CDR3 DNA reads as TGTGCCAGCTCACCATCTAGCACAGATACGCAGTATTTT.

J is TRBJ2-2 and V is TRBV29-1, with 9 bases matching TRBD2. This CDR3 region has 13 residues. Per the germline V gene, CDR1 is SQVTM and CDR2 is ANQGSEA. J was trimmed by 6 bases and V by 5 bases; bases with no gene match: 4. CDR3 in amino acids: CSVRLAGSGELFF. For the CDR3, the DNA is TGCAGCGTTCGGCTAGCGGGATCCGGGGAGCTGTTTTTT.

The V and J genes are TRBV18 and TRBJ2-1; 11 nucleotides align to TRBD2. Trimming took 3 bases from V and 6 from J; bases not matched to a gene: 4. CDR1 and CDR2 (germline): KGHSH, LQKENI. This CDR3 is 15 amino acids long. As DNA, the CDR3 is TGTGCCAGCTCACCGACTAGCGGGATCGGCAATGAGCAGTTCTTC. This codes for CASSPTSGIGNEQFF.

J is TRBJ2-1 and V is TRBV18, with 13 positions matching TRBD2. The V gene's germline CDR1 is KGHSH and CDR2 LQKENI. The CDR3 loop spans 16 amino acids. V lost 2 bases, J lost 8 bases, and 6 bases stayed unmatched. This chain's CDR3 is CASSPTSGRAGHEQFF. The CDR3 nucleotides are TGTGCCAGCTCACCAACTAGCGGGAGGGCCGGACATGAGCAGTTCTTC.

The CDR3 loop is CASSLLSGRGTGEQYF. In DNA, the CDR3 is TGCGCCAGCAGCTTGTTATCCGGTCGAGGCACGGGGGAGCAGTACTTC. The chain is built from TRBV5-1 and TRBJ2-7, with D possibly being TRBD2 (5 bases). CDR3 length: 16 residues. Germline CDR1 is SGHRS and CDR2 is YFSETQ. The V end lost 1 base, the J end lost 7 bases, and 21 bases lay between the germline ends.